The sample holds a few counts of the clone carrying this T cell receptor beta chain. Trimming removed 7 bases at V and 7 bases at J, with 17 bases between. CDR1 is SGHTA and CDR2 is FQGTGA in the germline V gene. The CDR3 runs 14 residues. TCRdb re-called the 5' RACE reads through MiXCR, storing one row per CDR3 protein. The sample lists roughly 400,000 distinct CDR3 sequences, around 19% occurring once. This sample was included in a study of T cells after yellow fever vaccination. This clonotype was obtained from a man aged 18 to 30 who received the YFV17D yellow fever vaccine. The gene calls are TRBV7-3 and TRBJ2-1; D is possibly TRBD2 (5 bases). Material: PBMCs, obtained before the yellow fever booster vaccination. DNA for the CDR3: TGTGCCAGCACCCCAGAGGCGGGTTCGAATGAGCAGTTCTTC. Its protein product is CASTPEAGSNEQFF.